Below, 7 T cell receptor beta chains from the same sample are listed, as sequenced in a study of PD-L1 blockade in urothelial cancer. Repertoires were generated with immunoSEQ multiplex PCR, while TCRdb's copy carries only in-frame clones and drops some. The sample consists of around 110,000 clones, about 89% of them appearing once. The time point is: peripheral blood 6 weeks after treatment start. The starting material was PBMCs, obtained around atezolizumab (anti-PD-L1) treatment. The receptors were gathered from a man between 60 and 70 years old with urothelial cancer.

The V and J genes are TRBV4-2 and TRBJ1-4; 8 bases agree with TRBD1. The CDR3 is 17 residues long. The germline gives CDR1 LGHNA, CDR2 YNFKEQ. Trimming removed 0 bases from V and 4 bases from J; junction bases left unmatched: 7. The CDR3 reads CASSQDQGAGGNEKLFF. The DNA for the CDR3 is TGTGCCAGCAGCCAAGATCAGGGGGCGGGCGGTAATGAAAAACTGTTTTTT.

The V and J genes are TRBV6-1 and TRBJ1-4; D gene uncertain. The CDR3 totals 14 residues. V was shortened by 3 bases and J by 8 bases, with 13 bases between the two germline ends. The V gene's germline CDR1 is MNHNS and CDR2 SASEGT. The CDR3 is CASSDAGLWEKLFF. The CDR3 DNA follows: TGTGCCAGCAGTGATGCAGGTCTTTGGGAAAAACTGTTTTTT.

This clone was observed many times. The rearrangement joins TRBV4-1 to TRBJ2-5; TRBD2 matches at 13 bases. Germline V gene sequence: CDR1 MGHRA, CDR2 YSYEKL. This CDR3 has 18 amino acids. The J segment lost 2 bases and the V segment lost 5 bases, leaving 11 bases of the junction unmatched. Written as DNA, the CDR3 is TGCGCCAGCAGCGTTCATTTTGGGACTAGCGGGGAACAAGAGACCCAGTACTTC. Its protein is CASSVHFGTSGEQETQYF.

V usage is TRBV2 and J usage is TRBJ1-5, with TRBD1 matching over 7 bases. With V trimmed by 1 base and J by 3 bases, 3 bases remained unmatched. Germline loops: CDR1 SNHLY, CDR2 FYNNEI. There are 15 residues in the CDR3. The CDR3 region is CASSEGGGFNQPQHF. In DNA, the CDR3 is TGTGCCAGCAGTGAAGGAGGGGGCTTCAATCAGCCCCAGCATTTT.

This clone showed up just a few times. V usage is TRBV10-3 and J usage is TRBJ2-1; no definite D call. Trimming stripped 4 bases from V and 0 bases from J, with 7 bases between. In germline, CDR1 is ENHRY, CDR2 SYGVKD. The length of the CDR3 is 14 residues. The CDR3 here is CAISGRSSYNEQFF. CDR3 nucleotides: TGTGCCATCAGTGGGCGGAGCTCCTACAATGAGCAGTTCTTC.

This chain uses TRBV5-1 with TRBJ2-5, with 7 bases aligning to TRBD1. This CDR3 contains 15 residues. V dropped 0 bases and J dropped 4; count of bases not matched to a gene: 6. Germline V gene data show CDR1 as SGHRS and CDR2 as YFSETQ. This CDR3 reads CASSLGQGVGETQYF. CDR3 nucleotides: TGCGCCAGCAGCTTGGGTCAGGGGGTTGGAGAGACCCAGTACTTC.

The V and J genes are TRBV5-4 and TRBJ2-1, with 10 bases aligning to TRBD2. J was trimmed by 5 bases and V by 3 bases; bases with no gene match: 5. The CDR3 consists of 15 residues. The germline V gene encodes CDR1 SGHNT and CDR2 YYREEE (reference sequence). The CDR3 region is CASSSLAGVHNEQFF. For the CDR3, the DNA is TGTGCCAGCAGCTCCCTAGCGGGAGTACACAATGAGCAGTTCTTC.